This T cell receptor (beta chain) is drawn from a study of T cell repertoires in cytomegalovirus infection. TCRdb independently ran MiXCR on the reads; one entry per CDR3 protein. The sample includes some 280,000 distinct CDR3 sequences, roughly 15% of them seen just once. The V end lost 7 bases, the J end lost 3 bases, and 7 bases lay between the germline ends. This CDR3 has 12 residues. Germline-derived CDR1 and CDR2 are MDHEN and SYDVKM. Sequencing used PBMCs. This clonotype was sampled from a human donor in good health (CMV status not recorded). Some clones in this sample may be carry-over from other donors' samples. The gene calls are TRBV28 and TRBJ1-5; D gene ambiguous. The CDR3 sequence: CASTEPNQPQHF. The CDR3 region has the DNA TGTGCCAGCACCGAACCCAATCAGCCCCAGCATTTT.